Listed below are T cell receptor beta chains from one sample, sequenced in a study of blood T cell repertoires in COVID-19. Measured with immunoSEQ multiplex PCR; TCRdb has only the in-frame clones, and not every one. The sample holds some 220,000 clones, around 84% seen once. The sequencing sample was made of peripheral blood. These receptor sequences come from a woman between 55 and 75 years old who had recovered from COVID-19. Each CDR3 is given without its conserved first and last residue. D genes are given only for firm matches.

>TRBJ1-1|TRBD1|TRBV19
ASSRAGGRNTEAF
>TRBJ1-4|-|TRBV11-1
ASSLSGESELF
>TRBJ1-1|-|TRBV7-2
ASSLAGGRAEAF
>TRBJ1-6|TRBD1|TRBV7-8
ASSLVLGQGNSPLH
>TRBJ1-3|TRBD1|TRBV7-7
ASSLGRGPGNTIY
>TRBJ2-3|TRBD2|TRBV5-1
ASSLAASGGVWY
>TRBJ1-6|-|TRBV19
ASSDRSSYNSPLH
>TRBJ1-5|-|TRBV6-4
ALSSGGWGNQPQH
>TRBJ2-3|-|TRBV21-1
ASIQPPGGAGDTRTDTQY
>TRBJ1-2|TRBD1|TRBV18
ASSPPGQGDGGYT
>TRBJ1-2|TRBD1|TRBV30
AWTWGRQGANGYT
>TRBJ2-5|-|TRBV7-3
ASSSSDGETQY
>TRBJ2-5|TRBD2|TRBV10-1
ASRLAGEETQY
>TRBJ1-5|-|TRBV5-6
ASSLGGLGNQPQH
>TRBJ2-7|-|TRBV28
ASILDPSRGEQY
>TRBJ2-2|TRBD1|TRBV10-1
ASSETRDRWENTGELF
>TRBJ2-5|-|TRBV11-2
ASSLGFAVEY
>TRBJ2-3|TRBD1|TRBV7-2
ASSLLLTGGVDTQY
>TRBJ2-7|-|TRBV5-1
ASSRGQSSFHEQY
>TRBJ2-1|-|TRBV7-3
ASSLKVSGINEQF
>TRBJ2-7|TRBD2|TRBV4-1
ASSQDQNGGLVRY
>TRBJ2-1|-|TRBV11-2
ASTLYNEQF
>TRBJ1-2|TRBD1|TRBV7-2
ASSSTPWDSNYGYT
>TRBJ2-3|TRBD2|TRBV5-1
ASSRGVAATDTQY
>TRBJ1-6|TRBD1|TRBV6-1
ASSENRGTGVSPLH
>TRBJ1-1|-|TRBV7-3
ASSPSGGERTEAF
>TRBJ2-2|-|TRBV21-1
ASSKAPRTSGGTKNTGELF
>TRBJ1-2|-|TRBV4-1
ASSQYQTGNYGYT
>TRBJ1-2|-|TRBV6-1
ASSEGMGTRVNGYT
>TRBJ2-7|TRBD2|TRBV5-1
ASSAGTSGWGEQY
>TRBJ2-3|TRBD2|TRBV6-2/TRBV6-3
ASSTGTSDTDTQY
>TRBJ1-4|TRBD1|TRBV2
ASSEASRGEKLF
>TRBJ2-7|-|TRBV7-8
ASSLVEGGEPYEQY
>TRBJ2-3|-|TRBV12-3/TRBV12-4
ASSFTGRDTQY
>TRBJ2-2|TRBD2|TRBV6-5
ASSRRPRERELF
>TRBJ2-1|TRBD2|TRBV24-1
ATSDPTGGNNEQF
>TRBJ2-3|-|TRBV19
ASSNRGVSTDTQY
>TRBJ1-1|TRBD1|TRBV10-3
AMAQGATDTEAF
>TRBJ2-1|TRBD1|TRBV11-2
ASSLAGGTYNEQF
>TRBJ2-5|TRBD2|TRBV9
ASSVGGLAGVETQY
>TRBJ2-7|TRBD1|TRBV4-1
ASSQDYRGSLYEQY
>TRBJ2-3|TRBD2|TRBV19
ASNERGGTDTQY
>TRBJ1-1|TRBD1|TRBV6-4
ASRAAGQGSEAF
>TRBJ1-1|-|TRBV9
ASSQSYRLMNTEAF
>TRBJ2-5|-|TRBV6-5
ASGRGGEKETQY
>TRBJ2-7|-|TRBV5-1
ASSLGGDEQY